A selection of T cell receptor beta chains follows, all from one sample in a study of OX40 agonist ivuxolimab in advanced cancers. Sequencing used immunoSEQ multiplex PCR; TCRdb keeps in-frame clones, though not all of them. The profile covers tens of thousands of clones, with roughly 83% appearing a single time and roughly 0.8% taken by the ten largest. The source material was CD4+ or CD8+ T cells sorted from blood, sampled in a trial of the OX40 agonist ivuxolimab. The receptors originated from an adult with an advanced solid tumor such as melanoma, head and neck, liver or kidney cancer. The CDR3 runs from the conserved cysteine through the conserved F or W. D genes are given only for firm matches. Clone size is stated in some rows and not others, as once, few, many or a class when expanded.

J gene | clone size | D gene | V gene | CDR3 DNA | CDR3 protein
TRBJ2-5 | NA | TRBD1 | TRBV19 | TGTGCCAGTAGTATAGGGCTGACAGGGAGATTGGAGACCCAGTACTTC | CASSIGLTGRLETQYF
TRBJ2-2 | many | NA | TRBV25-1 | TGTGCCAGCAGTGAAGGGAACACCGGGGAGCTGTTTTTT | CASSEGNTGELFF
TRBJ1-5 | once | NA | TRBV6-1 | TGTGCCAGCAGTGGAGGGTCAGGTACGCAGCCCCAGCATTTT | CASSGGSGTQPQHF
TRBJ2-3 | NA | TRBD2 | TRBV5-4 | TGTGCCAGCAGCTTGTACCTAGCGGGGGGGACAGATACGCAGTATTTT | CASSLYLAGGTDTQYF
TRBJ1-5 | NA | TRBD1 | TRBV19 | TGTGCCAGTAGGGGGACAGGATATCAGCCCCAGCATTTT | CASRGTGYQPQHF
TRBJ2-7 | NA | TRBD2 | TRBV28 | TGTGCCAGCAGTTCCCCAGGTAGCGGGGCCTACGAGCAGTACTTC | CASSSPGSGAYEQYF
TRBJ1-1 | NA | NA | TRBV2 | TGTGCCAGCACCCGCACTGGAGTCTCCGGGGCTTTCTTT | CASTRTGVSGAFF
TRBJ1-2 | NA | TRBD1 | TRBV7-2 | TGTGCCAGCAGCCCAGGGACAGTTGCTAACTATGGCTACACCTTC | CASSPGTVANYGYTF
TRBJ2-3 | NA | TRBD2 | TRBV5-4 | TGTGCCAGCAGCTTGTTTCTAGCGGGGCTAAGCACAGATACGCAGTATTTT | CASSLFLAGLSTDTQYF
TRBJ2-2 | NA | NA | TRBV5-1 | TGCGCCAGCAGCTCGGGGCCCGACACCGGGGAGCTGTTTTTT | CASSSGPDTGELFF
TRBJ2-3 | NA | NA | TRBV5-1 | TGCGCCAGCAGCTCAGGTCTGTGGGGAAGCACAGATACGCAGTATTTT | CASSSGLWGSTDTQYF
TRBJ2-5 | NA | NA | TRBV28 | TGTGCCAGCAGTTTTCCCAGCTTAGAGACCCAGTACTTC | CASSFPSLETQYF
TRBJ1-4 | NA | TRBD1 | TRBV6-5 | TGTGCCAGCAGTCCCGGGACAGGGGAAAAACTGTTTTTT | CASSPGTGEKLFF
TRBJ2-3 | few | NA | TRBV27 | TGTGCCAGCAGTTTAGGGGGAGGCGCAGATACGCAGTATTTT | CASSLGGGADTQYF
TRBJ1-2 | NA | NA | TRBV21-1 | TGTGCCAGCAGCAAAGTTTCCGCGACAGGGGTTAACTATGGCTACACCTTC | CASSKVSATGVNYGYTF
TRBJ2-6 | NA | NA | TRBV7-9 | TGTGCCAGCAGCCAAAGTCGGGGATCTGGGGCCAACGTCCTGACTTTC | CASSQSRGSGANVLTF
TRBJ2-3 | NA | NA | TRBV6-1 | TGTGCCAGCTTTCTTTCGGGGGCGCAAGATACGCAGTATTTT | CASFLSGAQDTQYF
TRBJ1-2 | NA | TRBD1 | TRBV2 | TGTGCCAGCAGCGCGGGACAGCCTAACTATGGCTACACCTTC | CASSAGQPNYGYTF
TRBJ2-3 | NA | TRBD2 | TRBV5-4 | TGTGCCAGCAGCTCCATAGCGGGGACAGATACGCAGTATTTT | CASSSIAGTDTQYF
TRBJ2-3 | NA | NA | TRBV11-2 | TGTGCCAGCAGCTTATTTCGCGGACTGGGCACAGATACGCAGTATTTT | CASSLFRGLGTDTQYF
TRBJ1-1 | NA | NA | TRBV7-2 | TGTGCCAGCAGCTTCACAGGTGGGGAAACTGAAGCTTTCTTT | CASSFTGGETEAFF
TRBJ2-7 | NA | NA | TRBV18 | TGTGCCAGCTCCCTGGGCACGGACCCAACCTACGAGCAGTACTTC | CASSLGTDPTYEQYF
TRBJ2-1 | NA | TRBD2 | TRBV7-9 | TGTGCCAGCAGCTTTGGGCGGGGGACCTACAATGAGCAGTTCTTC | CASSFGRGTYNEQFF
TRBJ2-3 | NA | TRBD2 | TRBV4-2 | TGTGCCAGCAGGCATAGCGGGGGGACCCTCACAGATACGCAGTATTTT | CASRHSGGTLTDTQYF
TRBJ1-6 | NA | NA | TRBV30 | TGTGCCTGGAGTGTAAAAGGGGGGGCAGGGAATTCACCCCTCCACTTT | CAWSVKGGAGNSPLHF
TRBJ1-2 | NA | NA | TRBV19 | TGTGCCAGTAGTACCCACCGGGACACGACGTATGGCTACACCTTC | CASSTHRDTTYGYTF
TRBJ2-7 | once | TRBD1 | TRBV7-9 | TGTGCCAGCGGGACAGGGAAAGGCAAGTACTCCTACGAGCAGTACTTC | CASGTGKGKYSYEQYF
TRBJ2-6 | NA | TRBD1 | TRBV11-2 | TGTGCCAGCAGCATGGAGACAGGGCCCCTTTCTGGGGCCAACGTCCTGACTTTC | CASSMETGPLSGANVLTF
TRBJ1-1 | once | NA | TRBV4-3 | TGCGCCAGCAGCCAAGATTGGAGGAGAAACACTGAAGCTTTCTTT | CASSQDWRRNTEAFF
TRBJ2-7 | NA | NA | TRBV11-1 | TGTGCCAGCAGCCGGGGGGCCCGAGGGGGCGGACGACACGAGCAGTACTTC | CASSRGARGGGRHEQYF
TRBJ2-1 | NA | TRBD2 | TRBV7-2 | TGTGCCAGCAGCCCCAGACTAGCGGGTGCAACCTACAATGAGCAGTTCTTC | CASSPRLAGATYNEQFF
TRBJ1-1 | NA | NA | TRBV10-3 | TGTGCCATCAGTGTCGAGGGGCGGGACACTGAAGCTTTCTTT | CAISVEGRDTEAFF
TRBJ1-2 | NA | TRBD1 | TRBV27 | TGTGCCAGCAGTTTAGTCAGGGGGCGAGTTTATGGCTACACCTTC | CASSLVRGRVYGYTF
TRBJ1-1 | NA | TRBD1 | TRBV18 | TGTGCCAGCTCACCCTCGGGACAGCCTGAAGCTTTCTTT | CASSPSGQPEAFF
TRBJ1-2 | NA | NA | TRBV2 | TGTGCCAGCAGTGAACCATGGGCAGGGACCGGCTACACCTTC | CASSEPWAGTGYTF
TRBJ1-2 | NA | NA | TRBV19 | TGTGCCAGTAGTACCTACGACAGATCTGGCTACACCTTC | CASSTYDRSGYTF
TRBJ1-1 | NA | NA | TRBV6-1 | TGTGCCAGCAGTGAGTTCTGGTTGGCCACTGAAGCTTTCTTT | CASSEFWLATEAFF
TRBJ2-5 | NA | TRBD1 | TRBV7-9 | TGTGCCAGCAGCCCTGGACAGGGCCCTCGTGAAGAGACCCAGTACTTC | CASSPGQGPREETQYF
TRBJ2-3 | NA | NA | TRBV10-2 | TGCGCCAGCAGGCGGGACCCCCGCACAGATACGCAGTATTTT | CASRRDPRTDTQYF
TRBJ2-2 | NA | NA | TRBV27 | TGTGCCAGCAGGGGACCAAACACCGGGGAGCTGTTTTTT | CASRGPNTGELFF
TRBJ1-5 | NA | NA | TRBV19 | TGTGCCAGTAGTACAAGCAGGGGCCCGAATCAGCCCCAGCATTTT | CASSTSRGPNQPQHF
TRBJ2-7 | NA | NA | TRBV19 | TGTGCCAGTAGTAGGACGACAGGAGGGAGCTCCTACGAGCAGTACTTC | CASSRTTGGSSYEQYF
TRBJ1-1 | NA | NA | TRBV29-1 | TGCAGCGTACGAGAAGGGGCCGACACTGAAGCTTTCTTT | CSVREGADTEAFF
TRBJ2-2 | NA | NA | TRBV9 | TGTGCCAGCAGCGTAGCCGGGGTAGGAGGCGGGGAGCTGTTTTTT | CASSVAGVGGGELFF
TRBJ1-4 | few | TRBD1 | TRBV19 | TGTGCCAGTAGTACCCGCCCGGGACAGGGGATTTCGTCCGAAAAACTGTTTTTT | CASSTRPGQGISSEKLFF
TRBJ2-1 | NA | TRBD2 | TRBV10-3 | TGTGCCATCGACAAGCGGGGGGCGGGTGAGCAGTTCTTC | CAIDKRGAGEQFF
TRBJ1-1 | once | TRBD1 | TRBV28 | TGTGCCAGCAGGCCGACAGGGGGGAGGAACACTGAAGCTTTCTTT | CASRPTGGRNTEAFF
TRBJ2-3 | few | NA | TRBV27 | TGTGCCAGTCGGGGGATGGCAGATACGCAGTATTTT | CASRGMADTQYF
TRBJ2-7 | NA | TRBD2 | TRBV7-9 | TGTGCCAGCAGCCGCCTCGCGGGGGTCCCTGTCTACGAGCAGTACTTC | CASSRLAGVPVYEQYF
TRBJ1-2 | NA | NA | TRBV6-5 | TGTGCCAGCAGGGCGTCTTCCGGGGGGCCCCTTGGCTACACCTTC | CASRASSGGPLGYTF